What follows are 17 T cell receptor beta chains derived from one specimen sequenced in a study of blood T cell repertoires in COVID-19 (dated by TCRdb to the early 2020s). Library creation used the immunoSEQ multiplex PCR assay. Held by TCRdb, this immuneACCESS table contains in-frame sequences only and omits some clones. Under half of the omission traces to an unresolved V gene where checked; the cause of the rest is unknown. Across this sample there are about 310,000 clones, with 89% seen only once. The top ten clones comprise 5% to 5.5% of the sample. Sequencing was carried out using PBMCs or T cells enriched from blood (not recorded which). These receptor sequences come from a man between 60 and 75 years old who had recovered from COVID-19.

The genes are TRBV28 and TRBJ1-6; 7 bases line up with TRBD1. Trimming cost V 7 bases and J 7 bases; bases outside gene matches: 13. The CDR3 runs to 16 residues. CDR1 is MDHEN, CDR2 SYDVKM, per germline. The DNA for the CDR3 is TGTGCCAGCACAAAAGCGGACAGGCAGCTCAATTCACCCCTCCACTTT. This gives the protein CASTKADRQLNSPLHF.

This CDR3 reads CATSVPHRSNQPQHF. The DNA of the CDR3 is TGTGCCACCAGTGTTCCACACAGAAGCAATCAGCCCCAGCATTTT. The chain uses TRBV24-1 and TRBJ1-5; no definite D call. The germline V gene encodes CDR1 KGHDR and CDR2 SFDVKD. The CDR3 consists of 15 residues. V was clipped by 5 bases and J by 1 base, with 11 bases between them.

The chain has TRBV29-1 and TRBJ2-1; 10 bases fit TRBD2. The CDR3 loop spans 16 amino acids. In germline, CDR1 is SQVTM, CDR2 ANQGSEA. After removal of 0 bases from V and 0 bases from J, the junction contained 2 bases not matched to a gene. The CDR3 here is CSVEDPSGSSYNEQFF. The CDR3 region has the DNA TGCAGCGTTGAAGATCCTAGCGGGAGCTCCTACAATGAGCAGTTCTTC.

A single count supports this clone. The V and J genes are TRBV11-2 and TRBJ2-1, with 12 bases that match TRBD1. CDR1 and CDR2 (germline): SGHAT, FQNNGV. Trimming removed 10 bases from V and 8 bases from J; junction bases left unmatched: 6. This CDR3 has 13 amino acids. CDR3 nucleotides: TGTGCCACGGGACAGGGGGCGCTTGATGAGCAGTTCTTC. It yields the protein CATGQGALDEQFF.

This clone occurred a few times. The chain couples TRBV7-2 to TRBJ1-1; 8 bases align to TRBD1. The CDR3 length is 14 residues. Trimming removed 5 bases from V and 4 bases from J; junction bases left unmatched: 6. Germline V gives CDR1 SGHTA, CDR2 FQGNSA. The CDR3 region is CASSQQGVGTEAFF. In DNA form, the CDR3 reads TGTGCCAGCAGCCAACAGGGGGTGGGCACTGAAGCTTTCTTT.

CDR3 nucleotide sequence: TGCGCCAGCAGCTTGGGAGCGTACAATGAGCAGTTCTTC. Translation gives CASSLGAYNEQFF. This rearrangement joins TRBV5-1 to TRBJ2-1; no clear D gene. Trimming removed 0 bases from V and 4 bases from J, with 5 bases in between. Germline V gene data show CDR1 as SGHRS and CDR2 as YFSETQ. This CDR3 is 13 amino acids long.

The V and J genes are TRBV27 and TRBJ2-4; D might be TRBD1 (6 bases). The CDR3 totals 17 residues. V lost 5 bases, J lost 0 bases, and 17 bases lay in between. CDR1 MNHEY and CDR2 SMNVEV come from the germline V gene (reference sequence). CDR3 in DNA: TGTGCCAGCAGTCCCCTCCAGGGACAACTAGCCAAAAACATTCAGTACTTC. Translating it yields CASSPLQGQLAKNIQYF.

This chain uses TRBV18 with TRBJ1-1; D is unresolved. CDR1 and CDR2 from the germline V gene are KGHSH and LQKENI. V lost 3 bases and J lost 1, with 9 bases in between. This CDR3 spans 14 amino acids. Here the CDR3 DNA reads TGTGCCAGCTCACCGGAGAGCTCGAACACTGAAGCTTTCTTT. Translated: CASSPESSNTEAFF.

This chain links TRBV18 with TRBJ2-2, with 11 positions matching TRBD2. J gave up 4 bases and V 6 bases, and 7 bases lay outside the gene matches. The germline V gene has CDR1 KGHSH and CDR2 LQKENI. The CDR3 is made up of 16 amino acids. The CDR3 spells CASSPGLAGPTGELFF. CDR3 sequence (DNA): TGTGCCAGCTCGCCTGGACTAGCGGGCCCCACCGGGGAGCTGTTTTTT. Variable domain in full (rest from reference TRBV18 and TRBJ2-2): NAGVMQNPRHLVRRRGQEARLRCSPMKGHSHVYWYRQLPEEGLKFMVYLQKENIIDESGMPKERFSAEFPKEGPSILRIQQVVRGDSAAYFCASSPGLAGPTGELFFGEGSRLTVL.

V usage is TRBV3-1 (or the pseudogene TRBV3-2) and J usage is TRBJ1-2; D is perhaps TRBD1 (6 bases). Germline V gene sequence: CDR1 LGHDT, CDR2 YNNKEL (reference sequence). Trimming pared 1 base from V and 4 bases from J, leaving 7 bases between. The CDR3 loop spans 13 amino acids. Here the CDR3 DNA reads TGTGCCAGCAGCCAAGGGACAGTCTATGGCTACACCTTC. Translating gives CASSQGTVYGYTF.

The chain recombines TRBV7-6 with TRBJ2-2, with TRBD2 matching 13 bases. CDR3 size: 16 residues. The ends lost 5 bases at V and 6 bases at J; junction bases unmatched: 6. Germline V gene data show CDR1 as SGHVS and CDR2 as FNYEAQ. CDR3 in DNA: TGTGCCAGCAGCGCGACTAGCGGGAGGTCGGCCGGGGAGCTGTTTTTT. Protein: CASSATSGRSAGELFF.

This clone was seen a handful of times. The chain couples TRBV15 to TRBJ1-2; tentative D call: TRBD1 (5 bases). CDR1 and CDR2 (germline): LNHNV, YYDKDF (reference sequence). The CDR3 covers 14 residues. V lost 0 bases and J lost 7, with 12 bases in between. The CDR3 spells CATSRDQGISGYTF. CDR3 nucleotide sequence: TGTGCCACCAGCAGAGATCAGGGAATAAGTGGCTACACCTTC.

The chain links TRBV5-5 to TRBJ1-2; 8 bases line up with TRBD1. Unmatched junction bases numbered 9, after V lost 4 bases and J lost 4 bases. CDR1 and CDR2 from the germline V gene are SGHKS and YYEKEE (reference sequence). There are 15 residues in the CDR3. The CDR3 nucleotides are TGTGCCAGCAGCCTGCAGGGGGCTTCCAGCTATGGCTACACCTTC. Its protein product is CASSLQGASSYGYTF.

V is TRBV18 and J is TRBJ1-1; D perhaps matches TRBD1 (5 bases). Germline CDR1 reads KGHSH; CDR2 reads LQKENI. There are 16 residues in the CDR3. Trimming took off 3 bases at V and 0 bases at J, with 14 bases between the two ends. DNA for the CDR3: TGTGCCAGCTCACCCCCCAGGGCCCGTATGAACACTGAAGCTTTCTTT. The encoded protein is CASSPPRARMNTEAFF. Filled out from reference TRBV18 and TRBJ1-1, the complete variable domain reads NAGVMQNPRHLVRRRGQEARLRCSPMKGHSHVYWYRQLPEEGLKFMVYLQKENIIDESGMPKERFSAEFPKEGPSILRIQQVVRGDSAAYFCASSPPRARMNTEAFFGQGTRLTVV.

This clone appeared a single time. The chain combines TRBV5-1 with TRBJ2-1; tentative D call: TRBD2 (6 bases). CDR1 SGHRS and CDR2 YFSETQ come from the germline V gene. Trimming left V 0 bases short and J 0 bases short, with 10 bases between. The CDR3 has 16 amino acids. CDR3 bases: TGCGCCAGCAGCTTGGCCGTAGCGGCCTCCTACAATGAGCAGTTCTTC. Translating gives CASSLAVAASYNEQFF.

The chain combines TRBV5-1 with TRBJ1-3; tentative D call: TRBD1 (5 bases). Germline V gene data show CDR1 as SGHRS and CDR2 as YFSETQ. V lost 0 bases and J 0 bases, leaving 13 bases between the germline ends. CDR3 length: 17 residues. As DNA, the CDR3 is TGCGCCAGCAGCTTGGAGTACCCAGACAGCTCTGGAAACACCATATATTTT. Its translation is CASSLEYPDSSGNTIYF.

A single count supports this clone. J is TRBJ1-4 and V is TRBV23-1, with TRBD1 as a possible D gene (6 bases). TRBV23-1 is an ORF, with its function uncertain. The CDR3 totals 19 residues. Trimming cost V 5 bases and J 5 bases, with 27 bases left between them. The CDR3 bases are TGCGCCAGCAGTTACGGAACAGGGACGAAGGCCCGTAAAAATGAAAAACTGTTTTTT. It codes for CASSYGTGTKARKNEKLFF.